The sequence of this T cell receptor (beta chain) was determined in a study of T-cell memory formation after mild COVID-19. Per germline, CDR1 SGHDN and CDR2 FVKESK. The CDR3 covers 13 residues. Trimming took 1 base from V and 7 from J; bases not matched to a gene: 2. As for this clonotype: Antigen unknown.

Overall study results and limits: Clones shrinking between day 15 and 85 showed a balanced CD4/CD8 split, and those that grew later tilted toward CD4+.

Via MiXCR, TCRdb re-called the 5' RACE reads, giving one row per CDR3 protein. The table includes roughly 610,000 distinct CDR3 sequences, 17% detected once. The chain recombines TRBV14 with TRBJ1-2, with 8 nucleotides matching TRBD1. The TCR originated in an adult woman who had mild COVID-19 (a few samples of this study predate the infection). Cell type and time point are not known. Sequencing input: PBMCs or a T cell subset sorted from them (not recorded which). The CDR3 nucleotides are TGTGCCAGCAGCCAAGCAGGGGGCGCTGGCTACACCTTC. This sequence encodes CASSQAGGAGYTF.